This T cell receptor (beta chain) appears in the sequencing data of a study of blood T cell repertoires in COVID-19 (dated by TCRdb to about 2020). Broadly, across the study: The collaborator samples originated in the United States, Italy and Spain and spanned the acute and convalescent phases of COVID-19. HLA class I and class II types, where available, came from metadata supplied by the sample provider rather than from assay-based typing. A freely available public database, intended as a resource for researchers studying the immune response to SARS-CoV-2, is where the repertoires were released. Deeply sampled blood TCRbeta repertoires from subjects exposed to, actively infected with, or recovered from COVID-19 were included in the dataset. The material from the prospective study consisted of cDNA or gDNA derived from T cells, B-cell-depleted T cells, or PBMCs. The samples were drawn from the first 160 participants of the ongoing ImmuneRACE study and from 950 to 1,500 subjects provided by 6 global collaborators. The sample metadata nearly always contained a de-identified subject ID, COVID-19 status, age in years and sex.

TCRbeta CDR3 regions were amplified from genomic DNA using the immunoSEQ Assay, a bias-controlled multiplex PCR. Per the original workflow: Nucleated cell counts per sample were estimated from amplification of reference gene primers within the assay. To quantify the absolute abundance of each unique TCRbeta CDR3 rearrangement, sequence reads were collapsed and filtered. For each sample, productive Simpson clonality was calculated by taking the square root of Simpson's diversity index across productive rearrangements. TCRdb took over this immuneACCESS table, retaining in-frame rearrangements with V and J assigned. Such tables are incomplete; in checked studies, under half of the missing clones stem from an unresolved V gene, and the remainder is unexplained. V, J and clone size were drawn from that table, and D and trimming were deduced from the DNA. This sample is represented by approximately 300,000 clones; around 84% of them were singletons. Clones ranked in the top ten supply 1.5% to 2% of the sample.

In regard to this clone: It lacks a known antigen. There are no base qualities to consult, and no much larger clone falls within one base.

Participants in the prospective study were enrolled through a virtual design, were aged roughly 18 to 90 years, and lived in roughly 25 United States geographic areas. In the prospective study, cohorts were assigned on the basis of participant-reported clinical history obtained from a screening survey and a study questionnaire. Exposed participants had been in contact, within 2 weeks of entering the study, with a person who had a PCR-confirmed or clinician-diagnosed case of COVID-19. Each participant in the prospective study had whole blood, serum and a nasopharyngeal or oropharyngeal swab collected by mobile phlebotomists. Additional blood draws and questionnaires over an approximately 2-month period could optionally be provided by prospective study participants. Blood samples from the prospective study were shipped frozen or at room temperature prior to DNA extraction. Study-wide findings and limitations: The quantity of clinical and demographic metadata differed by source and by participant and was supplied without curation.

This receptor was obtained from a woman under 40 who had been exposed to COVID-19. Sequencing used PBMCs or T cells enriched from blood (not recorded which).

The CDR3 region: CASSQSVNEQYF. In nucleotide form, the sequence is TGTGCCAGCAGTCAGAGCGTAAACGAGCAGTACTTC. Rearrangement joined TRBV6-2 or TRBV6-3 to TRBJ2-7; the D gene remains uncertain. V drops 5 bases and J drops 5 bases, leaving 10 bases in between. The germline V gene supplies CDR1 MNHEY and CDR2 SVGEGT. The CDR3 spans 12 residues, from the cysteine through the phenylalanine. This entry keeps only the CDR3 DNA: 36 bases, framed from base 1.